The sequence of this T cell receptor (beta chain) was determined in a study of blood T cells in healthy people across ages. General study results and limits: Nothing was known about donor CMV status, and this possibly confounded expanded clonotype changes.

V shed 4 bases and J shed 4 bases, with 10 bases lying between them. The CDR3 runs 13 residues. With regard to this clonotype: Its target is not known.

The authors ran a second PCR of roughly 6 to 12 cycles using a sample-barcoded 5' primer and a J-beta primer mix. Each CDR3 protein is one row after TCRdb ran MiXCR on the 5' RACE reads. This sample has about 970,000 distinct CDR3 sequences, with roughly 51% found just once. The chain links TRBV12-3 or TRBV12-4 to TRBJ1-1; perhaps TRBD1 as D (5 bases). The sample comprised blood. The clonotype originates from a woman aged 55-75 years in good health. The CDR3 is CASSYNRITEAFF. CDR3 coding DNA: TGTGCCAGCAGTTACAACAGGATCACTGAAGCTTTCTTT.